This is a list of T cell receptor beta chains from one sample in a study of blood T cell repertoires in COVID-19. Sequencing was performed with immunoSEQ multiplex PCR; in TCRdb, only in-frame clones are kept and a portion is missing. The sample consists of 300,000 to 450,000 clones, roughly 86% of them appearing once. Sequenced material: PBMCs or T cells enriched from blood (not recorded which). These receptors came from a woman aged 30 to 39 who had been exposed to COVID-19. Each CDR3 is given with its conserved first and last residue. The D gene is left open where the match is weak. The listing skips clone size in some rows; elsewhere it reads once, few, many or a size class.

TRBJ1-4 | . | . | 13 | TRBV30 | TGTGCCTGGCGCGGGGGCGTATACGGGGAACTGTTTTTT | CAWRGGVYGELFF
TRBJ2-1 | . | . | 15 | TRBV5-1 | TGCGCCAGCAGCTTACAGGACAGCTCCTACAATGAGCAGTTCTTC | CASSLQDSSYNEQFF
TRBJ2-7 | few | TRBD2 | 17 | TRBV30 | TGTGCCTGGACCTCTGACGGGGTAGCGGGAGTGGGCTACGAGCAGTACTTC | CAWTSDGVAGVGYEQYF
TRBJ1-2 | . | . | 15 | TRBV3-1/TRBV3-2 | TGTGCCAGCAGCCAAGATGCCAGGATGAAGTCAGGCTACACCTTC | CASSQDARMKSGYTF
TRBJ1-6 | . | . | 15 | TRBV28 | TGTGCCAGCAGTTTAGACGGGGCCTATAATTCACCCCTCCACTTT | CASSLDGAYNSPLHF
TRBJ2-1 | once | . | 16 | TRBV5-1 | TGCGCCAGCAGCTTGGCCGAGGGTATCTCCTACAATGAGCAGTTCTTC | CASSLAEGISYNEQFF
TRBJ2-7 | . | TRBD1 | 12 | TRBV30 | TGTGCCTGGAGTACAGGGGGCGCGGTGCAGTACTTC | CAWSTGGAVQYF
TRBJ2-1 | . | TRBD2 | 14 | TRBV19 | TGTGCCAGTAGTTTTACTAGCGGCAATCATGAGCAGTTCTTC | CASSFTSGNHEQFF
TRBJ2-7 | . | TRBD1 | 14 | TRBV6-5 | TGTGCCAGCAGTTATCGGGACAGGGGCTACGAGCAGTACTTC | CASSYRDRGYEQYF
TRBJ1-1 | . | . | 16 | TRBV11-2 | TGTGCCAGCAGGATCGGGACTCAAGCATTGGGCACTGAAGCTTTCTTT | CASRIGTQALGTEAFF
TRBJ1-2 | . | TRBD1 | 14 | TRBV28 | TGTGCCAGCAGTTCAGGACAGGGGGCGTCTGGCTACACCTTC | CASSSGQGASGYTF
TRBJ1-2 | once | . | 14 | TRBV29-1 | TGCAGCGTTGACCCAGGGGCGCATTTCAATGGCTACACCTTC | CSVDPGAHFNGYTF
TRBJ1-2 | few | . | 13 | TRBV15 | TGTGCCACCAGCAGAGAAGAGGAGTATGGCTACACCTTC | CATSREEEYGYTF